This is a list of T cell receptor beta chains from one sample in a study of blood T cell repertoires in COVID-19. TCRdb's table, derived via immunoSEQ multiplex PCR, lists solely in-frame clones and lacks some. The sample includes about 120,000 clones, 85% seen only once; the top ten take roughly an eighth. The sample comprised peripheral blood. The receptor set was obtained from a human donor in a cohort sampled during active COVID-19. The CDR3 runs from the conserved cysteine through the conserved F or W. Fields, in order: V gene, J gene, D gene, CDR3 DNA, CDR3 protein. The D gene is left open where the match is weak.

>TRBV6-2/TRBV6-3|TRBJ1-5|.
TGTGCCAGCAGTTGGGCTACAGTGGATCAGCCCCAGCATTTT
CASSWATVDQPQHF
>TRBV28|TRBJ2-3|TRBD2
TGTGCCAGCAGTCATAGACTAGCGGGGGAATTCGATACGCAGTATTTT
CASSHRLAGEFDTQYF
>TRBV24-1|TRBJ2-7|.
TGTGCCACAGCCCCTACGGGGTACTCCTACGAGCAGTACTTC
CATAPTGYSYEQYF
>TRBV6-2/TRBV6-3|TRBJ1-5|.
TGTGCCAGCAGTTACTCGAGAGGGCAGGAAGGGCTCTATAGCAATCAGCCCCAGCATTTT
CASSYSRGQEGLYSNQPQHF
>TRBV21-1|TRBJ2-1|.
TGTGCCAGCAGCAGGGGACAGGGCGGGAGCTCCTACAATGAGCAGTTCTTC
CASSRGQGGSSYNEQFF
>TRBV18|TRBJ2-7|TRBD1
TGTGCCAGCTCCATAAGCCGGGACAGGGGACCCTACGAGCAGTACTTC
CASSISRDRGPYEQYF
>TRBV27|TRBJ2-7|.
TGTGCCAGCAGTTCCCCCCGGGGCTACGAGCAGTACTTC
CASSSPRGYEQYF
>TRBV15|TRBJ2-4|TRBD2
TGTGCCACCAGCAGAGACCTGGGGGGGGAGGGCATTCAGTACTTC
CATSRDLGGEGIQYF
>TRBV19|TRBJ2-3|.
TGTGCCAGTAGTATCAGCGGGTTAGCAGATACGCAGTATTTT
CASSISGLADTQYF
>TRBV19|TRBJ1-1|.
TGTGCCAGTAGTGCCGCCAGGGGAAACACTGAAGCTTTCTTT
CASSAARGNTEAFF
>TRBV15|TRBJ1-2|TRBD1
TGTGCCACCAGCACCGGACAGGGGCCTTGGGATGGCTACACCTTC
CATSTGQGPWDGYTF
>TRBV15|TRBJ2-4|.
TGTGCCACCAGCAGAGAGCAGGGGTCAGGCAAAAACATTCAGTACTTC
CATSREQGSGKNIQYF
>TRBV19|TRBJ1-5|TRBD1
TGTGCCAGTAGTATAGAAGGGGGCCCACGGCAGCCCCAGCATTTT
CASSIEGGPRQPQHF
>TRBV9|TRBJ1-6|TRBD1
TGTGCCAGCAGCGACGACCAGGGGGCCCTCGATAATTCACCCCTCCACTTT
CASSDDQGALDNSPLHF
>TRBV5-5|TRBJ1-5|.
TGTGCCAGCAGCTTGACGGCAGGGGTGAATCAGCCCCAGCATTTT
CASSLTAGVNQPQHF
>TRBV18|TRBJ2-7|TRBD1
TGTGCCAGCTCAAGAACCGGGACAGGGTCTTACGAGCAGTACTTC
CASSRTGTGSYEQYF
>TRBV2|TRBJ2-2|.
TGTGCCAGCAGTCTTAAGAGCAGGGCCCTGACGAACACCGGGGAGCTGTTTTTT
CASSLKSRALTNTGELFF
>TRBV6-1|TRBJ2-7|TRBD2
TGTGCCAGCAGTGAAGGATGGGGAGGGTCCTACGAGCAGTACTTC
CASSEGWGGSYEQYF
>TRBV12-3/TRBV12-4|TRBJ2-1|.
TGTGCCAGCAGTTTATGGGGCGAGCAGTTCTTC
CASSLWGEQFF